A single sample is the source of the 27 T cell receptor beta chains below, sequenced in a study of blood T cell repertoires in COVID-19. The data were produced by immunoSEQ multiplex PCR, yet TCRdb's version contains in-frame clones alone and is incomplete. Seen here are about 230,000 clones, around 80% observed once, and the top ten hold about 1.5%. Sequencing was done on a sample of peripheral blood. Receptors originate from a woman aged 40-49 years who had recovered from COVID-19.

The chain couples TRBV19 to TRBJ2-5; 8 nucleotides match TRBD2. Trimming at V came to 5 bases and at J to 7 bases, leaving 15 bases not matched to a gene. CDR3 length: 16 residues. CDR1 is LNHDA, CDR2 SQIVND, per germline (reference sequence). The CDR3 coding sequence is TGTGCCAGTAGTTCGGCGTCGGGGGGGCTTAAGGGGACCCAGTACTTC. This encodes CASSSASGGLKGTQYF.

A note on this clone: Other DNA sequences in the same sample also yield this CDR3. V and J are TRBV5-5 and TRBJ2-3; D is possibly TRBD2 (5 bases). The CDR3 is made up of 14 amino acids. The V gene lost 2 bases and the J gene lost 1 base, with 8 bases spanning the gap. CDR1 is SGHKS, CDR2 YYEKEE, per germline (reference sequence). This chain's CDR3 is CASSFFGGTDTQYF. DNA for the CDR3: TGTGCCAGCAGCTTTTTCGGGGGCACAGATACGCAGTATTTT.

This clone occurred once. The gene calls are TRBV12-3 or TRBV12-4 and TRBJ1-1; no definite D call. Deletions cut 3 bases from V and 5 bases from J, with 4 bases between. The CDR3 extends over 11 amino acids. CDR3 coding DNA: TGTGCCAGCAGTTTTAAAACTGAAGCTTTCTTT. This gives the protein CASSFKTEAFF.

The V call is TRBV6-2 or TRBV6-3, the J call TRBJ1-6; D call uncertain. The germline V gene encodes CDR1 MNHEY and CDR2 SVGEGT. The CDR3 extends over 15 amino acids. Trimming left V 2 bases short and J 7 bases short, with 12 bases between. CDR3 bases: TGTGCCAGCAGTTACCAGAGGGCTCTAAATTCACCCCTCCACTTT. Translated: CASSYQRALNSPLHF.

The CDR3 spells CASSDHSKRAEAFF. The CDR3 DNA reads as TGTGCCAGCAGTGACCACAGTAAGCGGGCTGAAGCTTTCTTT. The rearrangement joins TRBV2 to TRBJ1-1; no definite D call. Trimming left V 3 bases short and J 6 bases short, with 14 bases between. The length of the CDR3 is 14 residues. Germline V gene data show CDR1 as SNHLY and CDR2 as FYNNEI. Filled out from reference TRBV2 and TRBJ1-1, the complete variable domain reads EPEVTQTPSHQVTQMGQEVILRCVPISNHLYFYWYRQILGQKVEFLVSFYNNEISEKSEIFDDQFSVERPDGSNFTLKIRSTKLEDSAMYFCASSDHSKRAEAFFGQGTRLTVV.

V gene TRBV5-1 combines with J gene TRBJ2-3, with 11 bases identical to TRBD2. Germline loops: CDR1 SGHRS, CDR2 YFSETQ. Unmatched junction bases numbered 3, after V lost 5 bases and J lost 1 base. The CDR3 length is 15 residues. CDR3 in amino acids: CASSSGGAGTDTQYF. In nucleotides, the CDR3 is TGCGCCAGCAGTAGCGGGGGGGCGGGCACAGATACGCAGTATTTT.

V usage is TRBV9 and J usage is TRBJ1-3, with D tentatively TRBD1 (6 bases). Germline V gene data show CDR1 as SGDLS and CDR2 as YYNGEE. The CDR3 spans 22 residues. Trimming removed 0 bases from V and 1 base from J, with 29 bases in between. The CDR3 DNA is TGTGCCAGCAGCGTAGATATCCCACCCCCGACAGGCTCAAGGGGATCTGGAAACACCATATATTTT. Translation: CASSVDIPPPTGSRGSGNTIYF.

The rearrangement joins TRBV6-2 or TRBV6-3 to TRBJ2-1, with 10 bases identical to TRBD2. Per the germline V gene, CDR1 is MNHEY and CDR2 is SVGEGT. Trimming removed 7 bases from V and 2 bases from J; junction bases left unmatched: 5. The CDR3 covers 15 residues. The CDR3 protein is CASNPGLAAYNEQFF. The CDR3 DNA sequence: TGTGCCAGCAACCCTGGACTAGCGGCCTACAATGAGCAGTTCTTC.

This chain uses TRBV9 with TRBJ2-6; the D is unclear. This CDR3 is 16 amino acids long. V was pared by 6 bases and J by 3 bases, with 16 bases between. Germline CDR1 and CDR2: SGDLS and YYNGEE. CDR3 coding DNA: TGTGCCAGCACCTCCCTCTCGGGTTTTGGGGCCAACGTCCTGACTTTC. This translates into CASTSLSGFGANVLTF.

CDR3 in DNA: TGCGCCAGCAGCCAAGATGAGGTAATGGTTTCTGGGGCCAACGTCCTGACTTTC. Its protein product is CASSQDEVMVSGANVLTF. This rearrangement joins TRBV4-3 to TRBJ2-6; no clear D. The CDR3 runs to 18 residues. In germline, CDR1 is LGHNA, CDR2 YSLEER. The ends were cut back, 0 bases at V and 1 base at J, with 13 bases in the middle.

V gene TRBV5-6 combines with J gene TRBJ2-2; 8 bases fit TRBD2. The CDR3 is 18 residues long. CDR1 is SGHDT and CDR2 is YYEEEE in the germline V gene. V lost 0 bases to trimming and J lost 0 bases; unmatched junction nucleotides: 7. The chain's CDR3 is CASSLVGGGTTNTGELFF. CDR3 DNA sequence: TGTGCCAGCAGCTTGGTTGGCGGGGGGACCACGAACACCGGGGAGCTGTTTTTT.

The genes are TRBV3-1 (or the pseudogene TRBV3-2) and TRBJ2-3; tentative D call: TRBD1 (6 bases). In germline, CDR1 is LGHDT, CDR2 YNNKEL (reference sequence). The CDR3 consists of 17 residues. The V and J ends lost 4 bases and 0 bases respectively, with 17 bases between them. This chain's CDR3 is CASSPSYGTTSTDTQYF. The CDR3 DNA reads TGTGCCAGCAGCCCATCCTACGGGACAACTAGCACAGATACGCAGTATTTT.

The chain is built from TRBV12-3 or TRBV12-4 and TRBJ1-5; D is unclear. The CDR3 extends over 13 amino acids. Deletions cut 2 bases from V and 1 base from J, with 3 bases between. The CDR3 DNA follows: TGTGCCAGCAGTTTACGGAGCAATCAGCCCCAGCATTTT. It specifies CASSLRSNQPQHF.

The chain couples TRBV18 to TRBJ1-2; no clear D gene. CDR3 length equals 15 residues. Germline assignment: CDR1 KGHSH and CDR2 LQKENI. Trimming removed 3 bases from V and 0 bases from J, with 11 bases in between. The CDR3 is CASSPAGEANYGYTF. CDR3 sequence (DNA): TGTGCCAGCTCACCGGCCGGGGAAGCTAACTATGGCTACACCTTC.

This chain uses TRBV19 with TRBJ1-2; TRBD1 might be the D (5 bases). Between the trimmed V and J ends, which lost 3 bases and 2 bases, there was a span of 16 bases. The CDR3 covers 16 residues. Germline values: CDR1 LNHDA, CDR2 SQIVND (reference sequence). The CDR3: CASSMGQALMNYGYTF. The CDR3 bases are TGTGCCAGTAGTATGGGGCAGGCCCTTATGAACTATGGCTACACCTTC.

This CDR3 reads CASSLRTGRETQYF. Written as DNA, the CDR3 is TGTGCCAGCAGCCTCAGGACAGGGAGGGAGACCCAGTACTTC. This rearrangement joins TRBV11-3 to TRBJ2-5; 8 bases fit TRBD1. Germline lookup yields CDR1 SGHNT and CDR2 YENEEA. The CDR3 runs 14 residues. Trimming took 5 bases from V and 5 from J; bases not matched to a gene: 7. The full variable domain, with the rest looked up from reference TRBV11-3 and TRBJ2-5, is EAGVVQSPRYKIIEKKQPVAFWCNPISGHNTLYWYLQNLGQGPELLIRYENEEAVDDSQLPKDRFSAERLKGVDSTLKIQPAELGDSAVYLCASSLRTGRETQYFGPGTRLLVL.

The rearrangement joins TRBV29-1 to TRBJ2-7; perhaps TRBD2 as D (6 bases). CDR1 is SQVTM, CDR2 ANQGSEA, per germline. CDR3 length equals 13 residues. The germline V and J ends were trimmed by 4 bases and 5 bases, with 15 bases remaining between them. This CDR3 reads CSVGVGGDHEQYF. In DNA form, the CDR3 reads TGCAGCGTTGGCGTCGGGGGTGACCACGAGCAGTACTTC.

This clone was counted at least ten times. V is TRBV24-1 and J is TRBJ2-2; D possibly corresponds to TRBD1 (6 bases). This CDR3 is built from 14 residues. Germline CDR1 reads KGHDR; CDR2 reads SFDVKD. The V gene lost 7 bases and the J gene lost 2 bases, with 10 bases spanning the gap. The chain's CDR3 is CATSRGSNTGELFF. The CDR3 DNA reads TGTGCCACCAGCAGGGGATCTAACACCGGGGAGCTGTTTTTT.

CDR3 loop: CASSSDRGETQYF. DNA of the CDR3: TGTGCCAGCAGCTCAGACAGGGGAGAGACCCAGTACTTC. The chain links TRBV5-6 to TRBJ2-5; 8 bases map to TRBD1. Germline V gene lookup returns CDR1 SGHDT and CDR2 YYEEEE. With V trimmed by 3 bases and J by 4 bases, 2 bases remained unmatched. The CDR3 has 13 amino acids.

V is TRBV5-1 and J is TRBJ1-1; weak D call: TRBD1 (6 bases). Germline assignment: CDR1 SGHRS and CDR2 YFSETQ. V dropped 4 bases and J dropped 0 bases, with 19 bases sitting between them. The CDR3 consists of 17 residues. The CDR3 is CASSPGGRGKLNTEAFF. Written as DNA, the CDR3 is TGCGCCAGCAGCCCCGGCGGCAGGGGAAAACTGAACACTGAAGCTTTCTTT.

CDR3 sequence reads: CASSYRTSKDTQYF. DNA for the CDR3: TGTGCCAGCAGCTATAGGACTAGTAAAGATACGCAGTATTTT. The chain employs TRBV5-4 and TRBJ2-3; the match to TRBD2 covers 7 bases. The CDR3 is 14 amino acids. CDR1 and CDR2 (germline): SGHNT, YYREEE (reference sequence). Unmatched junction bases numbered 6, after V lost 3 bases and J lost 5 bases.

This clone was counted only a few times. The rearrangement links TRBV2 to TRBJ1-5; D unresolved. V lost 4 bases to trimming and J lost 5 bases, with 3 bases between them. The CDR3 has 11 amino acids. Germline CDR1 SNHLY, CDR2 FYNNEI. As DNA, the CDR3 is TGTGCCAGCAGTGTCGATCAGCCCCAGCATTTT. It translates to CASSVDQPQHF.

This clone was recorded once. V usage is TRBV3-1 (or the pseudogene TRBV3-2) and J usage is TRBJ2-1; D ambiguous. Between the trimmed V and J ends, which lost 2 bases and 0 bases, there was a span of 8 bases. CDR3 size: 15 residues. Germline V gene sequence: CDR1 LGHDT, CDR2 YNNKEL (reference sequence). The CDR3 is CASSQRGISYNEQFF. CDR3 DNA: TGTGCCAGCAGCCAAAGAGGAATCTCCTACAATGAGCAGTTCTTC.

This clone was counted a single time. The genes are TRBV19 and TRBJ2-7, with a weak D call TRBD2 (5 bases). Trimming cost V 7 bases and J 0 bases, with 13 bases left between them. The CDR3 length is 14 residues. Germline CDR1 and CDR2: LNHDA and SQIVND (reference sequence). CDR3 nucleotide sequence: TGTGCCAGTACACCAACGAGGGACTCCTACGAGCAGTACTTC. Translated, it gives CASTPTRDSYEQYF.

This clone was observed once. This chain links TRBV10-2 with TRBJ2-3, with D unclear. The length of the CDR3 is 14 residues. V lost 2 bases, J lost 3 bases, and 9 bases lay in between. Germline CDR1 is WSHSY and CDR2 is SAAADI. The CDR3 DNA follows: TGCGCCAGCAGTGAGGATGCGGTTACAGATACGCAGTATTTT. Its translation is CASSEDAVTDTQYF.

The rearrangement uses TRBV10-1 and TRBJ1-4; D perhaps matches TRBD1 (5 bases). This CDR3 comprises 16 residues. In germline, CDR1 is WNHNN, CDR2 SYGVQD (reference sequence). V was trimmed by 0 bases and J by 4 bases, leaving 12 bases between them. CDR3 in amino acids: CASSESQQANNEKLFF. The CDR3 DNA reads TGCGCCAGCAGTGAGTCGCAACAGGCGAATAATGAAAAACTGTTTTTT.

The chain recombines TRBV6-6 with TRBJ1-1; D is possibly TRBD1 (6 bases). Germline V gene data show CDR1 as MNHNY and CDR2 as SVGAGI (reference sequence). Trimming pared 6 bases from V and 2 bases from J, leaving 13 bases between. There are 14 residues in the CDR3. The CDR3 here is CASSLGGPNTEAFF. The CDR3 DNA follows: TGTGCCAGCAGCCTGGGGGGGCCTAACACTGAAGCTTTCTTT.